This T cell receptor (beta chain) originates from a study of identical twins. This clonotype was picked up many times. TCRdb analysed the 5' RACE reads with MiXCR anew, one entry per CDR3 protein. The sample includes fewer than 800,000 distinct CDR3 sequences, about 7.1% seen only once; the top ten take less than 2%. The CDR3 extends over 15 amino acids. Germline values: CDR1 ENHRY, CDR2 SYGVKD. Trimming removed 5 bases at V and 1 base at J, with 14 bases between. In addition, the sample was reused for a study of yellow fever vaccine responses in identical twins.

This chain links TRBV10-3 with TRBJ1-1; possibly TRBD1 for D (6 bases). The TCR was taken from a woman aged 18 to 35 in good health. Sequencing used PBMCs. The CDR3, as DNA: TGTGCCATCAGTCCCTCAGGGGCGGGGAACACTGAAGCTTTCTTT. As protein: CAISPSGAGNTEAFF.